The 13 T cell receptor beta chains reported below all come from one sample, sequenced in a study of read filtering for tumor transcriptome and immune sequencing. From 300 to 400 ng of RNA, a library with molecular barcoded alpha/delta and beta/gamma adaptors was made. Each CDR3 protein gets one entry after TCRdb re-called the reads with MiXCR. The repertoire consists of more than 45,000 distinct CDR3 sequences, with 10% to 15% occurring once and the leading ten covering roughly 16%. The sample comprised a population of CD138-negative cells sorted from bone marrow. These receptors were obtained from a donor at least 40 years old with multiple myeloma.

This clonotype was seen many times. The chain couples TRBV20-1 to TRBJ1-1, with D possibly TRBD1 on 6 matching bases. Trimming took 0 bases from V and 0 from J, leaving 11 bases between them. CDR3 length: 15 residues. From germline, CDR1 is DFQATT and CDR2 SNEGSKA (reference sequence). CDR3 sequence (DNA): TGCAGTGCTAGAGAAGGACAGTTAATGAACACTGAAGCTTTCTTT. Translated: CSAREGQLMNTEAFF.

This clonotype was picked up many times. This rearrangement joins TRBV20-1 to TRBJ2-1; possibly TRBD2 for D (6 bases). The CDR3 runs to 14 residues. CDR1 and CDR2 (germline): DFQATT, SNEGSKA (reference sequence). Deletions cut 1 base from V and 9 bases from J, with 16 bases between. The CDR3, as DNA: TGCAGTGCTAGAGTGGGACTCGCATTAGGTGAGCAGTTCTTC. This gives the protein CSARVGLALGEQFF.

This clonotype is medium-sized within its sample. The chain joins TRBV2 to TRBJ1-6, with TRBD1 identical over 8 bases. The V and J ends lost 1 base and 7 bases, in that order; junction bases with no gene match: 3. CDR3 length: 15 residues. The germline CDR1 and CDR2 sequences are SNHLY and FYNNEI. This CDR3 reads CASSEDGTGNSPLHF. The CDR3, as DNA: TGTGCCAGCAGTGAAGACGGGACAGGAAATTCACCCCTCCACTTT.

This clonotype occurred many times. The chain is built from TRBV6-1 and TRBJ2-2; 7 nucleotides align to TRBD1. The CDR3 length is 15 residues. Unmatched junction bases numbered 5, after V lost 1 base and J lost 6 bases. Germline CDR1 and CDR2: MNHNS and SASEGT. This CDR3 reads CASSEENRGPGELFF. The CDR3 bases are TGTGCCAGCAGTGAAGAGAACAGGGGCCCCGGGGAGCTGTTTTTT.

This clonotype was seen repeatedly, ten times or more. The chain couples TRBV7-3 to TRBJ1-1, with no clear D. V gave up 4 bases and J gave up 4 bases, with 13 bases separating them. Germline V gene data show CDR1 as SGHTA and CDR2 as FQGTGA. The CDR3 totals 14 residues. In DNA, the CDR3 is TGTGCCAGCAGCTACGGGTCCACCAGCACTGAAGCTTTCTTT. Protein product: CASSYGSTSTEAFF. The full variable domain, its missing parts supplied by reference TRBV7-3 and TRBJ1-1, is GAGVSQTPSNKVTEKGKYVELRCDPISGHTALYWYRQSLGQGPEFLIYFQGTGAADDSGLPNDRFFAVRPEGSVSTLKIQRTERGDSAVYLCASSYGSTSTEAFFGQGTRLTVV.

This clonotype was counted ten times or more. The gene calls are TRBV5-1 and TRBJ2-3, with D hard to call. Trimming left V 0 bases short and J 5 bases short, with 7 bases between. The germline V gene encodes CDR1 SGHRS and CDR2 YFSETQ. This CDR3 has 13 residues. In DNA form, the CDR3 reads TGCGCCAGCAGCTTGGTAGGGCAAGATACGCAGTATTTT. Translation gives CASSLVGQDTQYF.

This clonotype was counted ten times or more. V is TRBV18 and J is TRBJ2-1; 14 bases are shared with TRBD2. The V and J ends lost 3 bases and 2 bases, in that order; junction bases with no gene match: 0. This CDR3 is built from 16 residues. Germline values: CDR1 KGHSH, CDR2 LQKENI. CDR3 nucleotides: TGTGCCAGCTCACCGACTAGCGGGGGGGCCTACAATGAGCAGTTCTTC. Amino acid sequence: CASSPTSGGAYNEQFF.

This clonotype appeared many times. The chain combines TRBV20-1 with TRBJ1-2, with D uncertain. CDR1 and CDR2 from the germline V gene are DFQATT and SNEGSKA (reference sequence). The germline V and J ends were trimmed by 3 bases and 4 bases, with 9 bases remaining between them. The CDR3 runs to 12 residues. The chain's CDR3 is CSASGDSYGYTF. Here the CDR3 DNA reads TGCAGTGCTAGTGGTGACTCCTATGGCTACACCTTC.

This clonotype was observed many times. The chain joins TRBV5-1 to TRBJ1-2; D remains unclear. Germline CDR1 is SGHRS and CDR2 is YFSETQ. V gave up 4 bases and J gave up 4 bases, with 11 bases separating them. The CDR3 is made up of 13 amino acids. As DNA, the CDR3 is TGCGCCAGCAGCACCACAGAGATCTATGGCTACACCTTC. Translating gives CASSTTEIYGYTF.

This clonotype was picked up many times. The chain links TRBV5-5 to TRBJ2-7, with 8 bases that match TRBD2. Germline-derived CDR1 and CDR2 are SGHKS and YYEKEE (reference sequence). CDR3 length: 15 amino acids. Unmatched junction bases numbered 6, after V lost 0 bases and J lost 4 bases. CDR3 region: CASSLESGTSYEQYF. CDR3 in DNA: TGTGCCAGCAGCTTGGAATCGGGGACTAGTTACGAGCAGTACTTC.

This clonotype was picked up many times. J is TRBJ2-2 and V is TRBV6-1; 10 bases map to TRBD1. The CDR3 totals 15 residues. With V trimmed by 6 bases and J by 3 bases, 4 bases remained unmatched. CDR1 is MNHNS, CDR2 SASEGT, per germline. CDR3 in DNA: TGTGCCAGCAGGCGACAGGGGGCAGACACCGGGGAGCTGTTTTTT. It codes for CASRRQGADTGELFF.

This clonotype is medium-sized (0.01 to 0.1%) by share. The chain has TRBV5-1 and TRBJ2-7; D is unclear. The CDR3 contains 15 residues. V was shortened by 0 bases and J by 2 bases, with 12 bases between the two germline ends. Germline-derived CDR1 and CDR2 are SGHRS and YFSETQ. The CDR3 spells CASSLAPPTPYEQYF. The CDR3 nucleotides read TGCGCCAGCAGCTTGGCCCCTCCGACCCCCTACGAGCAGTACTTC.

This clonotype showed up many times. V gene TRBV7-8 combines with J gene TRBJ2-7; D is uncertain. Trimming took off 3 bases at V and 0 bases at J, with 12 bases between the two ends. Germline CDR1 is SGHVS and CDR2 is FQNEAQ. The CDR3 length is 15 residues. CDR3 nucleotide sequence: TGTGCCAGCAGCTTCGCCCTTTCTAGCTCCTACGAGCAGTACTTC. As protein: CASSFALSSSYEQYF.